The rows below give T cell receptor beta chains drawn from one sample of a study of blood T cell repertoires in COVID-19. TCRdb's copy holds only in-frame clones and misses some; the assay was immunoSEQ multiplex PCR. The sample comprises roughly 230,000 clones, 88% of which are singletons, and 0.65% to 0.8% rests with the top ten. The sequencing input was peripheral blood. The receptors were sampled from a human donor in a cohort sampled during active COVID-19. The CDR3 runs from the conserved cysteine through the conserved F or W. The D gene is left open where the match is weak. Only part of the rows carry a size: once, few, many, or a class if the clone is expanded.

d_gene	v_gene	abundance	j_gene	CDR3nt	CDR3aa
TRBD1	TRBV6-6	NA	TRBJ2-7	TGTGCCAGCAGTTACGGACAGGGTCTAAACGAGCAGTACTTC	CASSYGQGLNEQYF
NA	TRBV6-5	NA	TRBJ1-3	TGTGCCTTTACAGGGTCGCCTGGAAACACCATATATTTT	CAFTGSPGNTIYF
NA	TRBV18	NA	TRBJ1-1	TGTGCCAGCTCACCCCGGGGTAGTACTGAAGCTTTCTTT	CASSPRGSTEAFF
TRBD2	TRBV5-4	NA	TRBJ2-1	TGTGCCAGCAGCCCTGGGACTAGCGGGCCCTCCTACAATGAGCAGTTCTTC	CASSPGTSGPSYNEQFF
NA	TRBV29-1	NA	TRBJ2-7	TGCAGCGTTGGTTTCGACGAGCAGTACTTC	CSVGFDEQYF
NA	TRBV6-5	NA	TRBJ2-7	TGTGCCAGCAGTTCCCCGGCAGGGATACCCTACGAGCAGTACTTC	CASSSPAGIPYEQYF
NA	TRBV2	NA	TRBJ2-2	TGTGCGTCCACCGGCAGGGGATGGGACACCGGGGAGCTGTTTTTT	CASTGRGWDTGELFF
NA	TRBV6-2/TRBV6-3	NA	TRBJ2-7	TGTGCCAGCAGCATGCCTGGCGGCGGTGTCTACGAGCAGTACTTC	CASSMPGGGVYEQYF
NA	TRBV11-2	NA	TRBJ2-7	TGTGCCAGCACAGATAGCGGTAGAGTCGTCTACGAGCAGTACTTC	CASTDSGRVVYEQYF
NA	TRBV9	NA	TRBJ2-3	TGTGCCAGCAGCGTAGGGGAGGGGGGCACAGATACGCAGTATTTT	CASSVGEGGTDTQYF
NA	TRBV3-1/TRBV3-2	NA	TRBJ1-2	TGTGCCAGCAGCCAGGTGCGACAGGATGGCTACACCTTC	CASSQVRQDGYTF
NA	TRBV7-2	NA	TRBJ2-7	TGTGCCAGCAGCTCCCCTGCGGATTACGAGCAGTACTTC	CASSSPADYEQYF
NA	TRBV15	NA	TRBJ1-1	TGTGCCACCAGCAGAGAGGGTCTCCGAGGGCTCTTT	CATSREGLRGLF
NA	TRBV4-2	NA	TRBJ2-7	TGTGCCAGCAGCGCACAGGGAAGCCTTGAGCAGTACTTC	CASSAQGSLEQYF
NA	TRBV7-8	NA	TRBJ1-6	TGTGCCAGCAGCCGCCCCGCTAACTCGGGGTCACCCCTCCACTTT	CASSRPANSGSPLHF
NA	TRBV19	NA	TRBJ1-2	TGTGCCAGTAGTATTAGGGGACTCCTCTATGGCTACACCTTC	CASSIRGLLYGYTF
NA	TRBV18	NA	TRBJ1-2	TGTGCCAGCTCATCAACGAAGGACAACCCCCTCTATGGCTACACCTTC	CASSSTKDNPLYGYTF
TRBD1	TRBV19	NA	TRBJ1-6	TGTGCCAGTAGTTCCGGGCCTAAGGGGGCTATAGTGTCACCCCTCCACTTT	CASSSGPKGAIVSPLHF
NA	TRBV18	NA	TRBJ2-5	TGTGCCAGCTCACCACTGGTCTCTCGAGTAGAAGAGACCCAGTACTTC	CASSPLVSRVEETQYF
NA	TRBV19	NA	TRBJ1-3	TGTGCCAGTAGTATAGAAAGGGGCCACTCTGGAAACACCATATATTTT	CASSIERGHSGNTIYF
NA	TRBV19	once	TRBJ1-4	TGTGCCAGTTGTACGACAGGCACCCGGACTAATGAAAAACTGTTTTTT	CASCTTGTRTNEKLFF
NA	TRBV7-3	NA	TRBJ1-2	TGTGCCAGCAGCTCCGCGGGTGGTCAAGGCTACACCTTC	CASSSAGGQGYTF